The T cell receptor beta chain described here comes from a study of lymphopenia after photon versus proton radiotherapy. CDR1 MNHNS and CDR2 SASEGT come from the germline V gene. There are 15 residues in the CDR3. J lost 6 bases, V lost 6 bases, and 13 bases had no gene match. Generated by immunoSEQ multiplex PCR, the TCRdb table keeps only in-frame clones and is missing some. The table includes fewer than 20,000 clones, 80% to 95% detected once. The rearrangement joins TRBV6-1 to TRBJ2-7; 8 bases map to TRBD1. This receptor was identified in a woman aged 35 to 49 with cholangiocarcinoma. The specimen comprised peripheral blood, sampled from a patient treated with photon-based radiotherapy. The DNA for the CDR3 is TGTGCCAGCAGCGAATTAGGACAGGGCGAGGGCGAGCAGTACTTC. Encoded protein: CASSELGQGEGEQYF.